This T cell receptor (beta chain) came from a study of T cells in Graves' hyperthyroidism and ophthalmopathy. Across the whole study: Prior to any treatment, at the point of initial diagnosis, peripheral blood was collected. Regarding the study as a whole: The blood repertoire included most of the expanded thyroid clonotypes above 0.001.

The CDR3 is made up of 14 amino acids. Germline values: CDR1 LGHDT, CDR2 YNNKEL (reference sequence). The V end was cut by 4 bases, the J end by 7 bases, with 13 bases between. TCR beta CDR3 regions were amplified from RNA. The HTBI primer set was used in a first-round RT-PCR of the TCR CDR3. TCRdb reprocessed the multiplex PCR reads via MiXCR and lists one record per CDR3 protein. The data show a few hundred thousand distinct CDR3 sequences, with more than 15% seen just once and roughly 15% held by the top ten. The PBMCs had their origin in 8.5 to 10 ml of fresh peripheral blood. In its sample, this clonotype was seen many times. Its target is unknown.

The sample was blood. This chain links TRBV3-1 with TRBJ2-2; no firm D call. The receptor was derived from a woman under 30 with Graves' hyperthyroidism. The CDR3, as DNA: TGTGCCAGCAGCCCAACCCATTTGGGCGGGGAGCTGTTTTTT. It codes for CASSPTHLGGELFF.